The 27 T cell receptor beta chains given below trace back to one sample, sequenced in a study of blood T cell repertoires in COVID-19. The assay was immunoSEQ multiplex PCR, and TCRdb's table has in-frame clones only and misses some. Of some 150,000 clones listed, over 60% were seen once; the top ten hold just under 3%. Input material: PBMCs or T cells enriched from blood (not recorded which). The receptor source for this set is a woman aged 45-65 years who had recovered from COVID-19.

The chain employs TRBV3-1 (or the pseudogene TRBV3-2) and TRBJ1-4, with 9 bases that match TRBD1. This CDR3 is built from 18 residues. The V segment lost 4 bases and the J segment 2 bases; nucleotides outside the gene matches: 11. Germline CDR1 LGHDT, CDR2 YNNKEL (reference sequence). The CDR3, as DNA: TGTGCCAGCAGCCGAGCCGGGACAGGGTCTGGCACTAATGAAAAACTGTTTTTT. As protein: CASSRAGTGSGTNEKLFF.

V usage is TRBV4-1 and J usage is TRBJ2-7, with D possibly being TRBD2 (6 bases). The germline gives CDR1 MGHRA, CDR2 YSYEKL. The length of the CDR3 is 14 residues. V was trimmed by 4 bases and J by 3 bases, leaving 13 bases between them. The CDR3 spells CASSPSGTGYEQYF. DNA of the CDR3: TGCGCCAGCAGCCCCTCCGGGACTGGCTACGAGCAGTACTTC.

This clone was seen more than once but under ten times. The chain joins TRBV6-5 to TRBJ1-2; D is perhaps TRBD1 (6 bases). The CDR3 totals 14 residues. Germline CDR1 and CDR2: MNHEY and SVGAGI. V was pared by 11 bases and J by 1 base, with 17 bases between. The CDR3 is CAGSRTVSNYGYTF. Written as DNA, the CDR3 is TGTGCCGGCTCTCGGACAGTTAGTAACTATGGCTACACCTTC.

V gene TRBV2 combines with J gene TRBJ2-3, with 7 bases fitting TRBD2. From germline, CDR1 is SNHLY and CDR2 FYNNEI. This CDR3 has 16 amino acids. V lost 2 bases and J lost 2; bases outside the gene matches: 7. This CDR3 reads CASSESGGGDTDTQYF. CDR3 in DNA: TGTGCCAGCAGTGAAAGTGGGGGAGGGGACACAGATACGCAGTATTTT.

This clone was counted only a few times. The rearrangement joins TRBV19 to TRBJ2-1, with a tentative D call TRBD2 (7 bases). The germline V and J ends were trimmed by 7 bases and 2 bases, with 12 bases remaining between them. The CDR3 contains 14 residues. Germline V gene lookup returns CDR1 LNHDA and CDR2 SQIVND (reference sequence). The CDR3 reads CASIGGRTYNEQFF. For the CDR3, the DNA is TGTGCCAGTATCGGGGGGCGGACCTACAATGAGCAGTTCTTC.

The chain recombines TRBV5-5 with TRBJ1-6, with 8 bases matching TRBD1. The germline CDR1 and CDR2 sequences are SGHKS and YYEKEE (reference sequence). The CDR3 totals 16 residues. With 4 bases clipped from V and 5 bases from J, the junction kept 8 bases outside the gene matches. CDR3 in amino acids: CASSPRAGQDNSPLHF. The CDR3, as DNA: TGTGCCAGCAGCCCAAGGGCGGGACAGGATAATTCACCCCTCCACTTT. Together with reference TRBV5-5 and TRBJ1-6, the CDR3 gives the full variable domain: DAGVTQSPTHLIKTRGQQVTLRCSPISGHKSVSWYQQVLGQGPQFIFQYYEKEERGRGNFPDRFSARQFPNYSSELNVNALLLGDSALYLCASSPRAGQDNSPLHFGNGTRLTVT.

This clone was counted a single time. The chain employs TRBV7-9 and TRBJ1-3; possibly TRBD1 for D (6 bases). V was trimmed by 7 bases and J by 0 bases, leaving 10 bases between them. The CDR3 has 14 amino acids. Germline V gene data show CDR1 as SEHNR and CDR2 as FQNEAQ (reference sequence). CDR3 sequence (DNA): TGTGCCAGCACCCGGGACATCTCTGGAAACACCATATATTTT. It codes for CASTRDISGNTIYF.

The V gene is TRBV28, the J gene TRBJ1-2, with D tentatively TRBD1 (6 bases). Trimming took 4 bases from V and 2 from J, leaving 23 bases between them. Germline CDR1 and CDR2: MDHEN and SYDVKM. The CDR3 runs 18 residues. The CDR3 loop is CASSSSPMGRDKNYGYTF. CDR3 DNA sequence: TGTGCCAGCAGTTCCTCACCCATGGGCCGGGACAAGAACTATGGCTACACCTTC.

The CDR3 loop is CASRQSGKGEKLFF. In DNA form, the CDR3 reads TGTGCCAGCAGACAATCGGGGAAGGGTGAAAAACTGTTTTTT. The V call is TRBV27, the J call TRBJ1-4; D is unresolved. CDR1 MNHEY and CDR2 SMNVEV come from the germline V gene (reference sequence). This CDR3 has 14 residues. Trimming shortened V by 6 bases and J by 7 bases, and 15 bases separated the two germline ends.

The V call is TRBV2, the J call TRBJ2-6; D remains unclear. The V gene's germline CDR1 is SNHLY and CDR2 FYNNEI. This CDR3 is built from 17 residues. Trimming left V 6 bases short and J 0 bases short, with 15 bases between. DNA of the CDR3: TGTGCCAGCAGACAAGACTTTTCCAGCTCTGGGGCCAACGTCCTGACTTTC. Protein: CASRQDFSSSGANVLTF.

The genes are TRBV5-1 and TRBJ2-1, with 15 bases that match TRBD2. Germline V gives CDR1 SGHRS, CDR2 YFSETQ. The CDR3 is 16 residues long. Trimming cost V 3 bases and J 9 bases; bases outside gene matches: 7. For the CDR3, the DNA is TGCGCCAGCAGCTCAGGGACTAGCGGGGGGCTTAGTGAGCAGTTCTTC. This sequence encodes CASSSGTSGGLSEQFF.

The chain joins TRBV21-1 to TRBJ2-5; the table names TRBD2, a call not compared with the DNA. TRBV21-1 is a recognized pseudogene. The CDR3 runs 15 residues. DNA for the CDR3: TGTGCCAGCAGCTCCCAACTAGCGGGCGAAGAGACCCAGTACTTC. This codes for CASSSQLAGEETQYF.

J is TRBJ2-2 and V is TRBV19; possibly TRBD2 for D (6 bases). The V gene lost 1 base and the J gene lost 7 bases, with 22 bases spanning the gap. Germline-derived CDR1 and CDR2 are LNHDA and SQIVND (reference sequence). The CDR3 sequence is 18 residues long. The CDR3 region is CASSIVTGSPGGLGELFF. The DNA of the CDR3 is TGTGCCAGTAGTATAGTAACCGGGAGCCCCGGCGGCCTCGGGGAGCTGTTTTTT.

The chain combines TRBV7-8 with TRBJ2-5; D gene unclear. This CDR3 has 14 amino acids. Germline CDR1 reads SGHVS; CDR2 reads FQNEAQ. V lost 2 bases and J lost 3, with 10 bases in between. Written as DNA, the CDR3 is TGTGCCAGCAGCTTAATGCGTTCAAAAGAGACCCAGTACTTC. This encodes CASSLMRSKETQYF.

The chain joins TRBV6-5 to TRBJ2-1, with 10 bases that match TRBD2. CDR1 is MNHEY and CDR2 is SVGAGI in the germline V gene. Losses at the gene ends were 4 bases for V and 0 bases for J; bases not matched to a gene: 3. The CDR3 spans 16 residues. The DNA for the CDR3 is TGTGCCAGCAGTTCACTAGCGGGAAGCTCCTACAATGAGCAGTTCTTC. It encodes CASSSLAGSSYNEQFF.

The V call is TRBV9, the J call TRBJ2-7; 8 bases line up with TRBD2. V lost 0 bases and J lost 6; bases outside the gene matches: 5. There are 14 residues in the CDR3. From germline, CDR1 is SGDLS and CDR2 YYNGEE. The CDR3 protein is CASSVGGGPAEQYF. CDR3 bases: TGTGCCAGCAGCGTAGGCGGGGGGCCGGCCGAGCAGTACTTC. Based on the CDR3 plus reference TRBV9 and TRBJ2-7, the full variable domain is DSGVTQTPKHLITATGQRVTLRCSPRSGDLSVYWYQQSLDQGLQFLIQYYNGEERAKGNILERFSAQQFPDLHSELNLSSLELGDSALYFCASSVGGGPAEQYFGPGTRLTVT.

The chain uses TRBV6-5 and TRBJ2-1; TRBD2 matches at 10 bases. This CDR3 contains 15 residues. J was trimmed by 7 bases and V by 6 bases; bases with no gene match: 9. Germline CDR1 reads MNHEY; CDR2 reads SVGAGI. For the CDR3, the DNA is TGTGCCAGCAGAGGACTAGCGGTCAAGGTAAATGAGCAGTTCTTC. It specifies CASRGLAVKVNEQFF.

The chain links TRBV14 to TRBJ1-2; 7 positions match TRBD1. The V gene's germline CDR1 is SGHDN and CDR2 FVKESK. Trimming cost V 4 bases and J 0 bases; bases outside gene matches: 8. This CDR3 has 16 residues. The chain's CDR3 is CASSRYTGDANYGYTF. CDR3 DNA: TGTGCCAGCAGCCGGTACACAGGGGACGCTAACTATGGCTACACCTTC.

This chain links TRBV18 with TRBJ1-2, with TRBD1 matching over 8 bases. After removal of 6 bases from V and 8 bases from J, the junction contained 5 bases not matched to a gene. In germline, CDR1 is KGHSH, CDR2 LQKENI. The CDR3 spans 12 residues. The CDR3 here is CASSLDRVGYTF. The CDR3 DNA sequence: TGTGCCAGCTCTCTGGACAGGGTCGGCTACACCTTC.

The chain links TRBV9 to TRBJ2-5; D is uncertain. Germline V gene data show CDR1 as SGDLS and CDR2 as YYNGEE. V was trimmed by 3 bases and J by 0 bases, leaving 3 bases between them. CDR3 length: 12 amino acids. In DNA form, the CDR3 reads TGTGCCAGCAGCGCCAACCAAGAGACCCAGTACTTC. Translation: CASSANQETQYF.

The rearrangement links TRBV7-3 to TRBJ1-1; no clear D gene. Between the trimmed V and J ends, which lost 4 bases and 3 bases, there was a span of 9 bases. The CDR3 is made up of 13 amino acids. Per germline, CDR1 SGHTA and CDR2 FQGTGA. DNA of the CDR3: TGTGCCAGCAGCTCTCTTACGGACACTGAAGCTTTCTTT. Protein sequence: CASSSLTDTEAFF.

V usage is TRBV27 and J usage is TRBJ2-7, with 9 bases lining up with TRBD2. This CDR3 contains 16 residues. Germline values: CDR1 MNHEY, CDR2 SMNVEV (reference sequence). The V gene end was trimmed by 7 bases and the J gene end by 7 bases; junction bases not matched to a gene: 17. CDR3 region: CASTRLAASSAGEQYF. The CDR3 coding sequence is TGTGCCAGCACTCGACTAGCGGCCTCCTCGGCGGGTGAGCAGTACTTC.

The CDR3 loop reads CSVYLPTGGAVTGELFF. CDR3 nucleotide sequence: TGCAGCGTCTACCTACCCACAGGGGGCGCGGTCACCGGGGAGCTGTTTTTT. J is TRBJ2-2 and V is TRBV29-1, with 9 bases identical to TRBD1. From germline, CDR1 is SQVTM and CDR2 ANQGSEA. CDR3 length: 17 residues. With V trimmed by 6 bases and J by 4 bases, 15 bases remained unmatched.

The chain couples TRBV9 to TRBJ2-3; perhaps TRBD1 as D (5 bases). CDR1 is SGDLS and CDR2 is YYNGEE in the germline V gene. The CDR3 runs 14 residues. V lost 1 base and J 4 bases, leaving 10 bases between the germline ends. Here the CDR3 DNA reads TGTGCCAGCAGCGTACCCCAGGGTCCAGATACGCAGTATTTT. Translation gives CASSVPQGPDTQYF.

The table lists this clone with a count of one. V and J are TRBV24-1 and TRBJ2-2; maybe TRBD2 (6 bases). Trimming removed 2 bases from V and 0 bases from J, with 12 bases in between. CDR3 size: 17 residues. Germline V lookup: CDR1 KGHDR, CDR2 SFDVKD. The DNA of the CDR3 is TGTGCCACCAGTGATTCCTTAGCGGCTTCGAACACCGGGGAGCTGTTTTTT. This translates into CATSDSLAASNTGELFF.

CDR3 region: CATLSLGANNEQFF. Written as DNA, the CDR3 is TGTGCCACCCTAAGTCTAGGAGCCAACAATGAGCAGTTCTTC. The V call is TRBV27, the J call TRBJ2-1; D is unresolved. Trimming removed 10 bases at V and 5 bases at J, with 18 bases between. The CDR3 runs to 14 residues. CDR1 is MNHEY, CDR2 SMNVEV, per germline (reference sequence).

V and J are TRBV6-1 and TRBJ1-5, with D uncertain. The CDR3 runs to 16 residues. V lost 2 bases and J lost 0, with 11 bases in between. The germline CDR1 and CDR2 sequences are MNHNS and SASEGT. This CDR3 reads CASSEPAGISNQPQHF. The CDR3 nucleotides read TGTGCCAGCAGTGAACCGGCGGGGATTAGCAATCAGCCCCAGCATTTT.